These 32 T cell receptor beta chains share one sample of origin, sequenced in a study of blood T cell repertoires in COVID-19 (dated by TCRdb to 2020 to 2021). Library method: the immunoSEQ multiplex PCR assay. Not all clones reach the TCRdb copy of this immuneACCESS table, which keeps in-frame sequences only. Checked studies attribute under half of the gap to unresolved V genes and leave the rest unexplained. This sample is represented by 250,000 or so clones; more than 65% of them were singletons. Under 2.5% of the sample is in the top ten clones. Sample: peripheral blood. These receptors were obtained from a man aged 35 to 55 who had recovered from COVID-19.

The genes are TRBV27 and TRBJ1-5; 11 nucleotides align to TRBD1. V lost 5 bases, J lost 11 bases, and 11 bases stayed unmatched. This CDR3 contains 15 residues. The germline gives CDR1 MNHEY, CDR2 SMNVEV (reference sequence). The CDR3 DNA is TGTGCCAGCAGTCCAGCCGGGACAGGGGGTCGTGCCCAGCATTTT. Its protein is CASSPAGTGGRAQHF.

The genes are TRBV27 and TRBJ2-1; 7 nucleotides agree with TRBD2. This CDR3 has 15 amino acids. Germline CDR1 is MNHEY and CDR2 is SMNVEV (reference sequence). The V gene end was trimmed by 5 bases and the J gene end by 10 bases; junction bases not matched to a gene: 14. The CDR3 region has the DNA TGTGCCAGCAGTACCGTGGCGGGAGATTTCAGGGAGCAGTTCTTC. It yields the protein CASSTVAGDFREQFF.

In regard to this clone: At the DNA level, this CDR3 is encoded by other sequences in the same sample as well. This chain uses TRBV3-1 (or the pseudogene TRBV3-2) with TRBJ1-2; 7 bases map to TRBD1. CDR1 and CDR2 (germline): LGHDT, YNNKEL (reference sequence). CDR3 length equals 12 residues. J gave up 8 bases and V 1 base, and 1 base lay outside the gene matches. The CDR3 loop is CASSQGGGGYTF. DNA for the CDR3: TGTGCCAGCAGCCAAGGAGGGGGCGGCTACACCTTC.

The CDR3 DNA reads as TGCGCCAGCAGCCTACTTGATACTGGAAACACCATATATTTT. Translation gives CASSLLDTGNTIYF. This chain uses TRBV5-1 with TRBJ1-3; no clear D gene. There are 14 residues in the CDR3. CDR1 is SGHRS and CDR2 is YFSETQ in the germline V gene. V was pared by 4 bases and J by 2 bases, with 10 bases between.

This clone was seen just once. CDR3 sequence: CASSFLSYPLNEQFF. The CDR3 nucleotides read TGTGCCAGCAGCTTTCTGAGTTATCCCCTCAATGAGCAGTTCTTC. The J gene is TRBJ2-1, the V gene TRBV7-8; D gene ambiguous. The CDR3 runs to 15 residues. V gave up 3 bases and J gave up 6 bases, with 15 bases separating them. Germline values: CDR1 SGHVS, CDR2 FQNEAQ.

The chain has TRBV19 and TRBJ1-2; the D gene is possibly TRBD1 (5 bases). The germline V and J ends were trimmed by 6 bases and 4 bases, with 24 bases remaining between them. The CDR3 length is 17 residues. Per the germline V gene, CDR1 is LNHDA and CDR2 is SQIVND (reference sequence). The CDR3 sequence is CASSYSILEGASYGYTF. CDR3 nucleotide sequence: TGTGCCAGTAGCTACTCTATCCTGGAAGGGGCTAGCTATGGCTACACCTTC.

The chain is built from TRBV5-1 and TRBJ1-5, with a tentative D call TRBD1 (6 bases). Trimming took 2 bases from V and 0 from J, leaving 12 bases between them. The CDR3 contains 16 residues. Germline CDR1 reads SGHRS; CDR2 reads YFSETQ. CDR3 in amino acids: CASSLVAGDSNQPQHF. CDR3 DNA sequence: TGCGCCAGCAGCTTAGTCGCAGGGGATAGCAATCAGCCCCAGCATTTT.

The chain combines TRBV7-7 with TRBJ2-2; maybe TRBD2 (6 bases). Germline V gene data show CDR1 as SSHAT and CDR2 as FNYEAQ (reference sequence). V was trimmed by 6 bases and J by 0 bases, leaving 11 bases between them. This CDR3 spans 15 amino acids. CDR3: CASRPGTSNTGELFF. CDR3 sequence (DNA): TGTGCCAGCAGGCCTGGGACTTCGAACACCGGGGAGCTGTTTTTT.

This clone has only one observation. This chain joins TRBV11-2 and TRBJ2-2; TRBD2 aligns across 15 bases. Germline V gene lookup returns CDR1 SGHAT and CDR2 FQNNGV. The CDR3 is made up of 17 amino acids. The V segment lost 7 bases and the J segment 5 bases; nucleotides outside the gene matches: 8. The CDR3 region is CASTLGLAGGWTGELFF. DNA of the CDR3: TGTGCCAGCACCTTGGGACTAGCGGGGGGATGGACCGGGGAGCTGTTTTTT. Full variable domain (remainder filled in from reference TRBV11-2 and TRBJ2-2): EAGVAQSPRYKIIEKRQSVAFWCNPISGHATLYWYQQILGQGPKLLIQFQNNGVVDDSQLPKDRFSAERLKGVDSTLKIQPAKLEDSAVYLCASTLGLAGGWTGELFFGEGSRLTVL.

This clone was seen a single time. This chain uses TRBV27 with TRBJ2-1; no definite D call. The CDR3 loop spans 13 amino acids. The germline CDR1 and CDR2 sequences are MNHEY and SMNVEV (reference sequence). V gave up 6 bases and J gave up 4 bases, with 10 bases separating them. This CDR3 is CASRSALYNEQFF. DNA of the CDR3: TGTGCCAGCAGAAGTGCTCTATACAATGAGCAGTTCTTC.

The rearrangement uses TRBV11-3 and TRBJ2-5, with 8 bases fitting TRBD1. Germline V CDR1 and CDR2: SGHNT, YENEEA. The CDR3 length is 16 residues. Trimming at V came to 4 bases and at J to 1 base, leaving 8 bases not matched to a gene. The CDR3 bases are TGTGCCAGCAGCTCGACTGGACAGGGACCCCAAGAGACCCAGTACTTC. This encodes CASSSTGQGPQETQYF.

This clone was detected only a few times. The gene calls are TRBV3-1 (or the pseudogene TRBV3-2) and TRBJ1-1; 7 bases agree with TRBD1. CDR1 is LGHDT, CDR2 YNNKEL, per germline (reference sequence). The CDR3 is made up of 15 amino acids. Germline trimming cut 5 bases from V and 4 bases from J; bases unmatched to any gene: 10. For the CDR3, the DNA is TGTGCCAGCAGCTCGACAGGGACGACGAGCACTGAAGCTTTCTTT. Protein sequence: CASSSTGTTSTEAFF.

The chain couples TRBV5-1 to TRBJ2-5; the match to TRBD1 covers 9 bases. Per germline, CDR1 SGHRS and CDR2 YFSETQ. CDR3 size: 13 residues. Trimming at V came to 7 bases and at J to 5 bases, leaving 6 bases not matched to a gene. The CDR3 DNA reads TGCGCCAGCTCGACAGGGGGAGGTGAGACCCAGTACTTC. Its translation is CASSTGGGETQYF.

The rearrangement uses TRBV7-9 and TRBJ2-3, with TRBD1 as a possible D gene (6 bases). Between the trimmed V and J ends, which lost 5 bases and 2 bases, there was a span of 20 bases. Germline V gene data show CDR1 as SEHNR and CDR2 as FQNEAQ (reference sequence). The CDR3 runs 17 residues. The CDR3 DNA reads as TGTGCCAGCAGCACCCTAGGGGTCAGGGGCTTCACAGATACGCAGTATTTT. Translating it yields CASSTLGVRGFTDTQYF.

In this sample, this clone turned up a few times. The CDR3 region has the DNA TGTGCCAGCAGTGAAGCATACCGGGTCCAGAGTTACGAGCAGTACTTC. Residues: CASSEAYRVQSYEQYF. V is TRBV6-1 and J is TRBJ2-7; D is unclear. V lost 0 bases to trimming and J lost 4 bases, with 16 bases between them. This CDR3 region has 16 residues. Germline loops: CDR1 MNHNS, CDR2 SASEGT.

V gene TRBV27 combines with J gene TRBJ2-3, with TRBD1 identical over 11 bases. V was pared by 8 bases and J by 6 bases, with 10 bases of the junction left unmatched. Germline assignment: CDR1 MNHEY and CDR2 SMNVEV (reference sequence). The CDR3 sequence is 15 residues long. Written as DNA, the CDR3 is TGTGCCAGCTCCCGACGGACAGGGGGCATGGATACGCAGTATTTT. Translation: CASSRRTGGMDTQYF.

J is TRBJ1-6 and V is TRBV5-4; the D gene is possibly TRBD1 (5 bases). In germline, CDR1 is SGHNT, CDR2 YYREEE (reference sequence). CDR3 length: 15 residues. V lost 4 bases and J lost 7, with 15 bases in between. DNA of the CDR3: TGTGCCAGCAGCCCCTGGGGGGACTCAAATTCACCCCTCCACTTT. Its protein is CASSPWGDSNSPLHF. Supplemented by reference TRBV5-4 and TRBJ1-6, the full variable domain reads ETGVTQSPTHLIKTRGQQVTLRCSSQSGHNTVSWYQQALGQGPQFIFQYYREEENGRGNFPPRFSGLQFPNYSSELNVNALELDDSALYLCASSPWGDSNSPLHFGNGTRLTVT.

The CDR3 DNA sequence: TGTGCCAGCAGCCAAGATGGGCAGGGAAAAACCTACGAGCAGTACTTC. This codes for CASSQDGQGKTYEQYF. The chain recombines TRBV3-1 (or the pseudogene TRBV3-2) with TRBJ2-7; a possible D gene is TRBD1 (5 bases). From germline, CDR1 is LGHDT and CDR2 YNNKEL (reference sequence). CDR3 length equals 16 residues. V gave up 0 bases and J gave up 2 bases, with 14 bases separating them.

This clone has more than one count but fewer than ten. The V and J genes are TRBV6-5 and TRBJ1-5, with D perhaps TRBD1 (6 bases). Germline V CDR1 and CDR2: MNHEY, SVGAGI. The V end was cut by 2 bases, the J end by 4 bases, with 6 bases between. The CDR3 length is 13 residues. For the CDR3, the DNA is TGTGCCAGCAGTTACACAGGGAATCAGCCCCAGCATTTT. This sequence encodes CASSYTGNQPQHF.

The chain is built from TRBV11-2 and TRBJ1-2; TRBD1 aligns across 7 bases. This CDR3 is 14 amino acids long. V lost 4 bases, J lost 1 base, and 3 bases stayed unmatched. The germline V gene has CDR1 SGHAT and CDR2 FQNNGV. The DNA for the CDR3 is TGTGCCAGCAGCTCTCGGGACAGTAACTATGGCTACACCTTC. This translates into CASSSRDSNYGYTF.

The CDR3, as DNA: TGTGCCAGCAGCTTGGTTGTCAGGGGCAATCAGCCCCAGCATTTT. This encodes CASSLVVRGNQPQHF. The chain has TRBV5-5 and TRBJ1-5; possibly TRBD1 for D (5 bases). Between the trimmed V and J ends, which lost 0 bases and 2 bases, there was a span of 9 bases. Germline V gives CDR1 SGHKS, CDR2 YYEKEE (reference sequence). The CDR3 loop spans 15 amino acids.

The chain employs TRBV11-2 and TRBJ2-3; TRBD2 matches at 12 bases. Germline V CDR1 and CDR2: SGHAT, FQNNGV. After removal of 6 bases from V and 7 bases from J, the junction contained 11 bases not matched to a gene. The CDR3 spans 16 residues. CDR3 DNA: TGTGCCAGCAGTCCGAGTGGACTAGCGGGAACAAATACGCAGTATTTT. Protein: CASSPSGLAGTNTQYF.

The chain has TRBV18 and TRBJ1-1, with TRBD1 matching 7 bases. Germline V lookup: CDR1 KGHSH, CDR2 LQKENI. The CDR3 extends over 16 amino acids. V lost 4 bases, J lost 1 base, and 9 bases stayed unmatched. CDR3 in amino acids: CASSLMMGQPNTEAFF. In DNA, the CDR3 is TGTGCCAGCTCACTGATGATGGGACAGCCGAACACTGAAGCTTTCTTT. Filled out from reference TRBV18 and TRBJ1-1, the complete variable domain reads NAGVMQNPRHLVRRRGQEARLRCSPMKGHSHVYWYRQLPEEGLKFMVYLQKENIIDESGMPKERFSAEFPKEGPSILRIQQVVRGDSAAYFCASSLMMGQPNTEAFFGQGTRLTVV.

The rearrangement links TRBV7-2 to TRBJ2-1; possibly TRBD1 for D (6 bases). CDR3 length: 16 amino acids. Germline lookup yields CDR1 SGHTA and CDR2 FQGNSA. Trimming took 0 bases from V and 3 from J, leaving 12 bases between them. CDR3 sequence: CASSLALGAGYNEQFF. DNA for the CDR3: TGTGCCAGCAGCTTAGCGCTGGGGGCGGGCTACAATGAGCAGTTCTTC. Complete variable domain (other parts from reference TRBV7-2 and TRBJ2-1): GAGVSQSPSNKVTEKGKDVELRCDPISGHTALYWYRQSLGQGLEFLIYFQGNSAPDKSGLPSDRFSAERTGGSVSTLTIQRTQQEDSAVYLCASSLALGAGYNEQFFGPGTRLTVL.

The chain has TRBV6-4 and TRBJ2-5; 7 bases are a match to TRBD1. This CDR3 contains 17 residues. The germline V gene has CDR1 MRHNA and CDR2 SNTAGT. The J segment lost 5 bases and the V segment lost 3 bases, leaving 15 bases of the junction unmatched. The CDR3 nucleotides read TGTGCCAGCAGTGAAGTACGGGCAGGGGGTTCGGGTGAGACCCAGTACTTC. Translating it yields CASSEVRAGGSGETQYF.

V is TRBV5-1 and J is TRBJ2-7; D not resolved. There are 13 residues in the CDR3. V was pared by 4 bases and J by 4 bases, with 12 bases between. The germline V gene encodes CDR1 SGHRS and CDR2 YFSETQ. The CDR3 nucleotides are TGCGCCAGCAGCCTCGATCGGTCTTACGAGCAGTACTTC. This translates into CASSLDRSYEQYF.

The chain couples TRBV7-9 to TRBJ1-2; TRBD1 matches at 7 bases. V shed 3 bases and J 1 base; nucleotides not matched to a gene: 5. Germline CDR1 is SEHNR and CDR2 is FQNEAQ (reference sequence). The CDR3 covers 15 residues. This chain's CDR3 is CASSFGTANNYGYTF. CDR3 nucleotides: TGTGCCAGCAGCTTCGGGACAGCAAATAACTATGGCTACACCTTC.

This sequence joins TRBV12-3 or TRBV12-4 and TRBJ1-2; maybe TRBD1 (5 bases). V lost 7 bases and J 4 bases, leaving 13 bases between the germline ends. CDR3 length: 13 amino acids. CDR3 loop: CASTSDSPYGYTF. In nucleotides, the CDR3 is TGTGCCAGCACCTCAGACAGCCCCTATGGCTACACCTTC.

The CDR3 spells CASSPIPEGDTEAFF. CDR3 in DNA: TGTGCCAGCTCACCAATTCCCGAAGGGGACACTGAAGCTTTCTTT. J is TRBJ1-1 and V is TRBV18; TRBD1 is a possible D gene (5 bases). V was trimmed by 2 bases and J by 3 bases, leaving 13 bases between them. Germline CDR1 is KGHSH and CDR2 is LQKENI. CDR3 length: 15 residues.

The chain has TRBV2 and TRBJ2-3; D perhaps matches TRBD2 (5 bases). CDR1 is SNHLY, CDR2 FYNNEI, per germline. The CDR3 has 14 residues. The ends were cut back, 5 bases at V and 6 bases at J, with 15 bases in the middle. CDR3 amino acids: CASSRTRNPDTQYF. The DNA of the CDR3 is TGTGCCAGCAGTCGGACTCGAAACCCTGATACGCAGTATTTT.

This clone was observed a handful of times. The J gene is TRBJ1-1, the V gene TRBV6-6; TRBD1 matches 7 bases. The CDR3 consists of 12 residues. V lost 3 bases to trimming and J lost 12 bases; unmatched junction nucleotides: 7. Per germline, CDR1 MNHNY and CDR2 SVGAGI (reference sequence). This chain's CDR3 is CASSYGQGVTFF. The CDR3 DNA sequence: TGTGCCAGCAGTTATGGGCAGGGGGTAACTTTCTTT.

The chain recombines TRBV6-6 with TRBJ2-7; D uncertain. With 5 bases removed from V and 2 bases from J, the gap between germline ends came to 4 bases. Germline values: CDR1 MNHNY, CDR2 SVGAGI (reference sequence). This CDR3 has 11 residues. The CDR3 protein is CASSPAYEQYF. The DNA for the CDR3 is TGTGCCAGCAGTCCCGCCTACGAGCAGTACTTC.